This TCR beta chain was documented in a study of T cell responses to AZD1222 COVID-19 vaccine. The study's findings and limits: Repertoires were obtained solely post-peak T cell response.

On this clone itself: Its antigen is undetermined.

Produced via immunoSEQ multiplex PCR; TCRdb's table is partial and in-frame only. Among roughly 160,000 clones listed, approximately 90% were seen once. Germline values: CDR1 SGHRS, CDR2 YFSETQ. V shed 4 bases and J 0 bases; nucleotides not matched to a gene: 3. The CDR3 has 16 amino acids. This specimen consisted of peripheral blood, obtained on day 0 of AZD1222 vaccination. This TCR derives from an adult in good health. The chain uses TRBV5-1 and TRBJ1-4; 10 nucleotides line up with TRBD1. For the CDR3, the DNA is TGCGCCAGCAGCACGGGACAGGGGACAACTAATGAAAAACTGTTTTTT. Amino acid sequence: CASSTGQGTTNEKLFF.